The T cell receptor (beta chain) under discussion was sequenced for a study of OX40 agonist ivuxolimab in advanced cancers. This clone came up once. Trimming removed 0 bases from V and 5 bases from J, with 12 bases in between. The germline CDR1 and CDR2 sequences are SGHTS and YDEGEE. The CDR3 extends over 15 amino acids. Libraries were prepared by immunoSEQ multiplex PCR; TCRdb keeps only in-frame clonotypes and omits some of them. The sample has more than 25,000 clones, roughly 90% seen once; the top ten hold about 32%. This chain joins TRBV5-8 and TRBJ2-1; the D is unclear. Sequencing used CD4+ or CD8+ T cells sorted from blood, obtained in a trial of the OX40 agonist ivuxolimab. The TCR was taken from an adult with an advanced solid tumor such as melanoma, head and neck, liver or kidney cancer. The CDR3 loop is CASSLDGVGHNEQFF. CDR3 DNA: TGTGCCAGCAGCTTGGATGGAGTAGGCCACAATGAGCAGTTCTTC.